This section outlines one T cell receptor (beta chain) sequence together with its context. Its matching antigen is unknown. This sequence may be a read error, since a much larger clone differs from it by one base. The sample comes from a study of blood T cells in healthy people across ages. Study-wide points: A strong correlation was seen between TCR beta diversity and naive T cell percentage.

The authors ran a second PCR of about 6 to 11 cycles using a sample-barcoded 5' primer and a J-beta primer mix. TCRdb recomputed calls from the 5' RACE reads with MiXCR, one row per CDR3 protein. The sample yields over a million distinct CDR3 sequences, less than 50% seen once. After removal of 5 bases from V and 5 bases from J, the junction contained 11 bases not matched to a gene. Per the germline V gene, CDR1 is MNHEY and CDR2 is SMNVEV (reference sequence). The CDR3 is made up of 15 amino acids. This TCR derives from a woman between 55 and 75 years old in good health. The V and J genes are TRBV27 and TRBJ1-2, with 7 bases aligning to TRBD1. The specimen was blood. The CDR3 loop is CASSKETGIMYGYTF. CDR3 bases: TGTGCCAGCAGTAAAGAGACAGGGATAATGTATGGCTACACCTTC.